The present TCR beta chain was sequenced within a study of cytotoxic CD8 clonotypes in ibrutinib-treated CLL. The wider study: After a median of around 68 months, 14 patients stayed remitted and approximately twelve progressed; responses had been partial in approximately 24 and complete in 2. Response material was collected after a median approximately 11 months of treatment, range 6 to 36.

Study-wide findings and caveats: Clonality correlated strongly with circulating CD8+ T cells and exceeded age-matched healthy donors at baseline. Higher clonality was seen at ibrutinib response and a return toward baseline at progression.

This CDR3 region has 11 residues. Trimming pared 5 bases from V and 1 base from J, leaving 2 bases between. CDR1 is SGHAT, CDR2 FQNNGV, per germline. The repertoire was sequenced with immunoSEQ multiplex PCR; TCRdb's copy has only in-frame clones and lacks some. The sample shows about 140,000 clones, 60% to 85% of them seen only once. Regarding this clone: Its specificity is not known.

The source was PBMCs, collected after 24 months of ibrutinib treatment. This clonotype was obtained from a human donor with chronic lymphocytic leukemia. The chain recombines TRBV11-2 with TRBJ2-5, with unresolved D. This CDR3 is CASSTQETQYF. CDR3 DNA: TGTGCCAGCAGCACCCAAGAGACCCAGTACTTC.